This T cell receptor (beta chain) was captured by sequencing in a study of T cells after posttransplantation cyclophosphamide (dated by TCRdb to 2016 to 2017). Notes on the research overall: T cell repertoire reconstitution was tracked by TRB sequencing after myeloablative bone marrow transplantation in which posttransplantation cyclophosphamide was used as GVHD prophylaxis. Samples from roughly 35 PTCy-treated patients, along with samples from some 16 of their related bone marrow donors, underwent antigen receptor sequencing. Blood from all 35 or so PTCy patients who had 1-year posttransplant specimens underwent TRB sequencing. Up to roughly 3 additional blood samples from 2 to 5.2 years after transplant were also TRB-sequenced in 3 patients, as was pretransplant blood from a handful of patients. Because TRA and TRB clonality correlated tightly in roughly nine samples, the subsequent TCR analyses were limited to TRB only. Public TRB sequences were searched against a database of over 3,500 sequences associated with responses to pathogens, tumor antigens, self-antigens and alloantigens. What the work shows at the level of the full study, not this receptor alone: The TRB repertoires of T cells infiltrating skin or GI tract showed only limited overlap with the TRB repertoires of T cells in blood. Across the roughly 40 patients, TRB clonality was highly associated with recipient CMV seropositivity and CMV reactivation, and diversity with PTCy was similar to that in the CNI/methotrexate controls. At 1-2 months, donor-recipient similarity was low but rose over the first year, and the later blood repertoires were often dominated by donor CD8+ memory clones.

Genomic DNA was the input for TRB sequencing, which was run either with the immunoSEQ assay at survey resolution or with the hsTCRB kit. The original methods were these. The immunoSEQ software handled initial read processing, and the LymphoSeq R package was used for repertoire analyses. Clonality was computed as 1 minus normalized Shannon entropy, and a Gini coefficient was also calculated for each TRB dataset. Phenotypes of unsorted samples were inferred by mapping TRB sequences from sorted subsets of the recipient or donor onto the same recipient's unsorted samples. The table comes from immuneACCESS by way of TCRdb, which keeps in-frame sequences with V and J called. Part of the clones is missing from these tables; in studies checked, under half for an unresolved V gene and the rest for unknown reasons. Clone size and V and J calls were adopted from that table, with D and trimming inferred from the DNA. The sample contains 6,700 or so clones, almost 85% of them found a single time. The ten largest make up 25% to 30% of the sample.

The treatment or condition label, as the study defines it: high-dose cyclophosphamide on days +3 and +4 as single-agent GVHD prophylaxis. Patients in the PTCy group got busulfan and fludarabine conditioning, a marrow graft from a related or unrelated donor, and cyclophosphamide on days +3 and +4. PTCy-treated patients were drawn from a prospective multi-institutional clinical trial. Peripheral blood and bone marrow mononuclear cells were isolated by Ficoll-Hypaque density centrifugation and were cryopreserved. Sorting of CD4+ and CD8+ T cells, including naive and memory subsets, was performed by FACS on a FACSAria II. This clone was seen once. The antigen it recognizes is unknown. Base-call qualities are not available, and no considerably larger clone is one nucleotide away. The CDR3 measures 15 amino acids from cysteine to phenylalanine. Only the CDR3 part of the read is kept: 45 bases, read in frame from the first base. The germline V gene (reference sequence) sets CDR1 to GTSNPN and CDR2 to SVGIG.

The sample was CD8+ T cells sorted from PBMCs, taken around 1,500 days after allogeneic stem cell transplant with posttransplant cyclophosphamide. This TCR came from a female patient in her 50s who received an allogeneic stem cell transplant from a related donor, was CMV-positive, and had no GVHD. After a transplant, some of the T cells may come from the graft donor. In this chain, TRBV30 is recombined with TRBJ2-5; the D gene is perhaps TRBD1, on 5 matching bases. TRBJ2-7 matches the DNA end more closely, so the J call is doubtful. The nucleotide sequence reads TGTGCCTTAATTGGAGTCCCGCAGGGATCCTACGAGCAGTACTTC. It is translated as CALIGVPQGSYEQYF.